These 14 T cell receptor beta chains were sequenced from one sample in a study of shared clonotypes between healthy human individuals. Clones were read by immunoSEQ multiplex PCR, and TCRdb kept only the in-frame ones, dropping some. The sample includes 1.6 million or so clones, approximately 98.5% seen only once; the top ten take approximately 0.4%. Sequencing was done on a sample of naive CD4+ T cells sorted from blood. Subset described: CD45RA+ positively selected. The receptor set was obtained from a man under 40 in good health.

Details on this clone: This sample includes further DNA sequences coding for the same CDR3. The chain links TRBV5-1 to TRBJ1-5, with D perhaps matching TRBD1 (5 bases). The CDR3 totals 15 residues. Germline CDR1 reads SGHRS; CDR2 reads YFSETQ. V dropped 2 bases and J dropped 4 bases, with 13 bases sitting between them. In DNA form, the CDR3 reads TGCGCCAGCAGCTTATCCGGGGGTGGGAATCAGCCCCAGCATTTT. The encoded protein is CASSLSGGGNQPQHF.

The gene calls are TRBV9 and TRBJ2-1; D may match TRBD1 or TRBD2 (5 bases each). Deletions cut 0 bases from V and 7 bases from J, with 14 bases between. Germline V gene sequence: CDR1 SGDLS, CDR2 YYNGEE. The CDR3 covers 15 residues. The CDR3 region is CASSVAGLVGNEQFF. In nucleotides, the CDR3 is TGTGCCAGCAGCGTAGCGGGGCTCGTGGGTAATGAGCAGTTCTTC.

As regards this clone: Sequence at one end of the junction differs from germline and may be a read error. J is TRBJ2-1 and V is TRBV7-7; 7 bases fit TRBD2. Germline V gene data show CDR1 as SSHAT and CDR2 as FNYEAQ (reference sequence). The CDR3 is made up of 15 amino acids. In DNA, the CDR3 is TGTGCTAGCAGCCCGGGCGGGGGCTCCTACAATGAGCAGTTCTTC. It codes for CASSPGGGSYNEQFF.

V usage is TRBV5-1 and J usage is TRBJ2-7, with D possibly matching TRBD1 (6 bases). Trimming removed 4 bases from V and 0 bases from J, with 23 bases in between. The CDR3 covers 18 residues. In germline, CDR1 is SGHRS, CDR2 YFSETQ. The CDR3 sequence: CASSKQGLQAASSYEQYF. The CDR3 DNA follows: TGCGCCAGCAGCAAACAGGGTTTGCAAGCGGCAAGCTCCTACGAGCAGTACTTC.

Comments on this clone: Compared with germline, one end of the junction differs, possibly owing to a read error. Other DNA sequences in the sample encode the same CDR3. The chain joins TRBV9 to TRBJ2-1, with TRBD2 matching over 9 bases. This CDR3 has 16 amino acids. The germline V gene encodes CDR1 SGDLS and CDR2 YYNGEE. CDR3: CASSVAAGGHYNEQFF. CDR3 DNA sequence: TGTGCCAGTAGCGTAGCGGCGGGAGGGCATTACAATGAGCAGTTCTTC.

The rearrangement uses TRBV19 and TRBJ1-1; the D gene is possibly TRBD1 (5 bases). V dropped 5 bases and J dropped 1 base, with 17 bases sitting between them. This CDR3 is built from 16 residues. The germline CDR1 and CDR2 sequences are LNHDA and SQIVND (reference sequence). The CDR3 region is CASSEPGRVGNTEAFF. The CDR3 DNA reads TGTGCCAGTAGTGAGCCTGGCAGGGTGGGGAACACTGAAGCTTTCTTT. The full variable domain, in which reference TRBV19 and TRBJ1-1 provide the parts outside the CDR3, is DGGITQSPKYLFRKEGQNVTLSCEQNLNHDAMYWYRQDPGQGLRLIYYSQIVNDFQKGDIAEGYSVSREKKESFPLTVTSAQKNPTAFYLCASSEPGRVGNTEAFFGQGTRLTVV.

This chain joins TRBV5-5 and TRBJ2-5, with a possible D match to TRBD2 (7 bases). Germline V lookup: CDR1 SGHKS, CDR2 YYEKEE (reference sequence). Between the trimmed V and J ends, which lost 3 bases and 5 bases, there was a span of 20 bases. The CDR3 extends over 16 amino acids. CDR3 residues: CASSSTVRGAVETQYF. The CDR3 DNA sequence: TGTGCCAGCAGCTCGACCGTCCGGGGGGCGGTGGAGACCCAGTACTTC. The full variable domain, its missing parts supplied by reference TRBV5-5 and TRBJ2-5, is DAGVTQSPTHLIKTRGQQVTLRCSPISGHKSVSWYQQVLGQGPQFIFQYYEKEERGRGNFPDRFSARQFPNYSSELNVNALLLGDSALYLCASSSTVRGAVETQYFGPGTRLLVL.

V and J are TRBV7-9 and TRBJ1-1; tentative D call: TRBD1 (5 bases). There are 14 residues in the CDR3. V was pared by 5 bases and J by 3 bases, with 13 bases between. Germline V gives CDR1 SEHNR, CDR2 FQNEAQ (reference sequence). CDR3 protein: CASSPRSGDTEAFF. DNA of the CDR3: TGTGCCAGCAGCCCCCGCTCGGGGGACACTGAAGCTTTCTTT.

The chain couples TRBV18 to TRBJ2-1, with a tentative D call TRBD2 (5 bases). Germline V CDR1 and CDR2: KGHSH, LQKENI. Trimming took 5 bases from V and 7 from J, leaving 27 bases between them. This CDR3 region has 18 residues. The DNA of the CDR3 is TGTGCCAGCTCAAAGAGGGTCGAGGTGAATTTGGGTTTGAATGAGCAGTTCTTC. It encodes CASSKRVEVNLGLNEQFF.

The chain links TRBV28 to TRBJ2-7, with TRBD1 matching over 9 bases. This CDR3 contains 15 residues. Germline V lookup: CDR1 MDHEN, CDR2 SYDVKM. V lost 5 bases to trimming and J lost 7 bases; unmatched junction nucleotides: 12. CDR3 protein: CASSPSDRGYREQYF. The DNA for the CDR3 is TGTGCCAGCAGTCCATCGGACAGGGGATATAGGGAGCAGTACTTC.

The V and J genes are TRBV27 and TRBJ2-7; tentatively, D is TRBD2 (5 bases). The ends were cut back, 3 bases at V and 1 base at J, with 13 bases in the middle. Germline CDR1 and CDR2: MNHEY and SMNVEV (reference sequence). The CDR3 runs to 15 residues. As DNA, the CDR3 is TGTGCCAGCAGTTTCCGGACGAGGGAGTCCTACGAGCAGTACTTC. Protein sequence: CASSFRTRESYEQYF.

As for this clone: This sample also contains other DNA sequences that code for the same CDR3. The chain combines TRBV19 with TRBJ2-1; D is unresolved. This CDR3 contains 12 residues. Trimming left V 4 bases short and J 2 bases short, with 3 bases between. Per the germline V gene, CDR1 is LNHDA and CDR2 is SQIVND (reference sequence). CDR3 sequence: CASSNPYNEQFF. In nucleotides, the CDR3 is TGTGCCAGTAGTAACCCCTACAATGAGCAGTTCTTC.

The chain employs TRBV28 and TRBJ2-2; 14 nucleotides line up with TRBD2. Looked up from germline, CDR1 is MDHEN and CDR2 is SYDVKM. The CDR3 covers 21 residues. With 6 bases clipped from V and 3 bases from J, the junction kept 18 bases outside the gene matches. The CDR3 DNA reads TGTGCCAGCAGCCGCCCCCCCAGACTAGCGGGAGGGCCTGGGGACACCGGGGAGCTGTTTTTT. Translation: CASSRPPRLAGGPGDTGELFF.

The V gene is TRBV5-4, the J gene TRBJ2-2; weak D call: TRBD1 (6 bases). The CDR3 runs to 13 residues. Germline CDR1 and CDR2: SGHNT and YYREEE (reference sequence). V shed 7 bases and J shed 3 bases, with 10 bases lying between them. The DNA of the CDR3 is TGTGCCAGCGGGGGCGCGTACACCGGGGAGCTGTTTTTT. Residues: CASGGAYTGELFF.